This entry is about one TCR beta chain. CDR1 is SGHVS and CDR2 is FNYEAQ in the germline V gene. The CDR3 is made up of 12 amino acids. V dropped 5 bases and J dropped 6 bases, with 9 bases sitting between them. This entry comes from a study of blood T cell repertoires in COVID-19. Study-level background: Spain, Italy and the United States supplied samples that represented acute and convalescent COVID-19.

Generated by immunoSEQ multiplex PCR, the TCRdb table keeps only in-frame clones and is missing some. The sample holds tens of thousands of clones, 75% to 85% seen once. This TCR was recovered from a human donor in a cohort sampled during active COVID-19. V is TRBV7-6 and J is TRBJ2-3; D may be TRBD2 (5 bases). The sample was peripheral blood. The CDR3 region has the DNA TGTGCCAGCAGCCCGGACTTGGATACGCAGTATTTT. It encodes CASSPDLDTQYF.